This entry lists 12 T cell receptor beta chains sequenced from one sample in a study of CD8 T cells in Susac syndrome. Random hexamers served to reverse transcribe about 0.5 to 1 ug RNA. Via MiXCR, TCRdb re-called the immunoSEQ multiplex PCR reads, giving one row per CDR3 protein. This sample carries 95,000 to 150,000 distinct CDR3 sequences, 85% to 95% of them seen once, and the ten largest clones take around 0.27%. The specimen sequenced was CD8+ T cells from PBMCs. The receptors come from a human donor with Susac syndrome.

The chain uses TRBV27 and TRBJ2-1; tentative D call: TRBD2 (6 bases). V lost 6 bases and J 4 bases, leaving 16 bases between the germline ends. CDR1 and CDR2 (germline): MNHEY, SMNVEV (reference sequence). This CDR3 comprises 15 residues. The CDR3 DNA reads TGTGCCAGCAGGCACCCGGGACTGGCGTACAATGAGCAGTTCTTC. It codes for CASRHPGLAYNEQFF.

The V and J genes are TRBV5-1 and TRBJ2-3; 12 bases are a match to TRBD2. Losses at the gene ends were 3 bases for V and 2 bases for J; bases not matched to a gene: 7. The length of the CDR3 is 17 residues. CDR1 is SGHRS and CDR2 is YFSETQ in the germline V gene. In DNA, the CDR3 is TGCGCCAGCAGCTCAAAAGGACTAGCGGGGATCACAGATACGCAGTATTTT. It is translated as CASSSKGLAGITDTQYF.

This chain uses TRBV5-8 with TRBJ2-3; D not certain. The CDR3 has 14 amino acids. CDR1 is SGHTS, CDR2 YDEGEE, per germline. The V gene lost 4 bases and the J gene lost 1 base, with 10 bases spanning the gap. The CDR3 protein is CASSTRVGTDTQYF. The CDR3, as DNA: TGTGCCAGCAGCACCCGGGTTGGCACAGATACGCAGTATTTT.

As DNA, the CDR3 is TGTGCCAGCAGCTTAGGGGGAGGGGGCACTGAAGCTTTCTTT. This gives the protein CASSLGGGGTEAFF. This sequence joins TRBV11-2 and TRBJ1-1, with D maybe TRBD1 (6 bases). V gave up 1 base and J gave up 4 bases, with 10 bases separating them. Germline CDR1 reads SGHAT; CDR2 reads FQNNGV. The CDR3 length is 14 residues.

This chain joins TRBV29-1 and TRBJ2-7; D call uncertain. V was clipped by 4 bases and J by 3 bases, with 13 bases between them. Looked up from germline, CDR1 is SQVTM and CDR2 is ANQGSEA. The CDR3 contains 13 residues. CDR3 sequence: CSVAGRMGYEQYF. Here the CDR3 DNA reads TGCAGCGTTGCCGGTCGAATGGGCTACGAGCAGTACTTC.

This rearrangement joins TRBV7-3 to TRBJ2-6, with D maybe TRBD2 (5 bases). Looked up from germline, CDR1 is SGHTA and CDR2 is FQGTGA. Trimming took 5 bases from V and 1 from J, leaving 15 bases between them. The CDR3 is made up of 17 amino acids. The CDR3 nucleotides read TGTGCCAGCAGCAAATCCGGCGGGTTATCTGGGGCCAACGTCCTGACTTTC. This gives the protein CASSKSGGLSGANVLTF.

The chain has TRBV9 and TRBJ2-5; 7 positions match TRBD1. V trimming: 3 bases; J trimming: 2 bases; junction bases outside the gene matches: 16. The CDR3 length is 18 residues. Per the germline V gene, CDR1 is SGDLS and CDR2 is YYNGEE. The CDR3 reads CASSASRSGTEFQETQYF. The CDR3 DNA is TGTGCCAGCAGCGCCTCAAGGTCGGGGACAGAGTTTCAAGAGACCCAGTACTTC.

This sequence joins TRBV7-9 and TRBJ1-1, with TRBD1 as a possible D gene (5 bases). Germline assignment: CDR1 SEHNR and CDR2 FQNEAQ (reference sequence). The CDR3 contains 14 residues. As DNA, the CDR3 is TGTGCGAGCGGGGGAGGGAGGCTGAACACTGAAGCTTTCTTT. Translating gives CASGGGRLNTEAFF.

The J gene is TRBJ1-2, the V gene TRBV3-1; D may be TRBD1 (5 bases). This CDR3 has 15 residues. Per the germline V gene, CDR1 is LGHDT and CDR2 is YNNKEL (reference sequence). Trimming stripped 1 base from V and 1 base from J, with 10 bases between. This chain's CDR3 is CASSQGSGDNYGYTF. The CDR3 DNA reads TGTGCCAGCAGCCAAGGGTCGGGGGATAACTATGGCTACACCTTC.

The chain carries TRBV29-1 and TRBJ2-7; the match to TRBD1 covers 10 bases. J was trimmed by 2 bases and V by 1 base; bases with no gene match: 5. CDR1 and CDR2 (germline): SQVTM, ANQGSEA. The CDR3 is 15 residues long. CDR3 sequence reads: CSVEALGTGAYEQYF. The CDR3 DNA sequence: TGCAGCGTTGAAGCGCTCGGGACAGGGGCCTACGAGCAGTACTTC.

The V and J genes are TRBV2 and TRBJ2-5; D ambiguous. The ends were cut back, 3 bases at V and 4 bases at J, with 12 bases in the middle. Germline V gene data show CDR1 as SNHLY and CDR2 as FYNNEI. CDR3 length: 14 amino acids. The CDR3 spells CASSDLAYTETQYF. The DNA for the CDR3 is TGTGCCAGCAGTGATTTAGCCTACACAGAGACCCAGTACTTC. Based on the CDR3 plus reference TRBV2 and TRBJ2-5, the full variable domain is EPEVTQTPSHQVTQMGQEVILRCVPISNHLYFYWYRQILGQKVEFLVSFYNNEISEKSEIFDDQFSVERPDGSNFTLKIRSTKLEDSAMYFCASSDLAYTETQYFGPGTRLLVL.

The chain is built from TRBV9 and TRBJ1-1; D not resolved. The CDR3 length is 15 residues. Between the trimmed V and J ends, which lost 3 bases and 3 bases, there was a span of 15 bases. CDR1 is SGDLS and CDR2 is YYNGEE in the germline V gene. CDR3 amino acids: CASSARTVGYTEAFF. CDR3 bases: TGTGCCAGCAGCGCCAGGACGGTTGGGTACACTGAAGCTTTCTTT.